This T cell receptor (beta chain) appears in the sequencing data of a study of cytomegalovirus exposure and HLA in healthy donors. Germline CDR1 reads SEHNR; CDR2 reads FQNEAQ (reference sequence). The CDR3 is 15 residues long. The V end was cut by 5 bases, the J end by 2 bases, with 15 bases between. Researchers ran the PCR with 60 Vbeta and 13 Jbeta primers. The assay was immunoSEQ multiplex PCR, and TCRdb's table has in-frame clones only and misses some. Among around 190,000 clones listed, about nine tenths were seen once. The TCR originated in a boy younger than 10 in good health and CMV-seronegative. The chain recombines TRBV7-9 with TRBJ1-1; D may be TRBD1 (6 bases). Sequenced material: PBMCs. The CDR3 is CASSTLGTSNTEAFF. CDR3 in DNA: TGTGCCAGCAGCACCCTTGGGACATCAAACACTGAAGCTTTCTTT.